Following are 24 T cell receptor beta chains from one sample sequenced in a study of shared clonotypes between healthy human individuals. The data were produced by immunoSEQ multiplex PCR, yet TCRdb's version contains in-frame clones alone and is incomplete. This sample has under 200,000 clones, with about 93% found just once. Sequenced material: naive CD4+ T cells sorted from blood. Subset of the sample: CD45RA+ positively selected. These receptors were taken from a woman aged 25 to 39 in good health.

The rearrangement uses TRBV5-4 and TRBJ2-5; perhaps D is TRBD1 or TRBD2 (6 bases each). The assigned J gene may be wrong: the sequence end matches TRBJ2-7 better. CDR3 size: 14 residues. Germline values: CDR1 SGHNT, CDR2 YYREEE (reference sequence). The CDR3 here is CASSLAWGAREQYF. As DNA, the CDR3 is TGTGCCAGCAGCTTGGCATGGGGGGCGCGCGAGCAGTACTTC.

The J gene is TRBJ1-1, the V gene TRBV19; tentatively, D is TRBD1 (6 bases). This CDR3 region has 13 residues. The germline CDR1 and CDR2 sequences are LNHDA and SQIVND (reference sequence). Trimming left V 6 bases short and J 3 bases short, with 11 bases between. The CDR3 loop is CASSRQEYTEAFF. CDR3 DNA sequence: TGTGCCAGTAGCAGACAGGAGTACACTGAAGCTTTCTTT.

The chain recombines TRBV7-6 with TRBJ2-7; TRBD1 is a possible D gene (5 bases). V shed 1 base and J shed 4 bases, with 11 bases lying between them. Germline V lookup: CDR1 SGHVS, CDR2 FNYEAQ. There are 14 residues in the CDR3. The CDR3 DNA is TGTGCCAGCAGCTTAGAGCCAGGGTCATACGAGCAGTACTTC. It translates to CASSLEPGSYEQYF. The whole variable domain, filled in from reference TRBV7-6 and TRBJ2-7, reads GAGVSQSPRYKVTKRGQDVALRCDPISGHVSLYWYRQALGQGPEFLTYFNYEAQQDKSGLPNDRFSAERPEGSISTLTIQRTEQRDSAMYRCASSLEPGSYEQYFGPGTRLTVT.

DNA for the CDR3: TGTGCCAGCAGCCGATCTTTAGGACTAGCGGCCTACGAGCAGTACTTC. Amino acids: CASSRSLGLAAYEQYF. This sequence joins TRBV4-2 and TRBJ2-5; the match to TRBD2 covers 10 bases. The J call may not be correct, given that the DNA end is closer to TRBJ2-7. This CDR3 comprises 16 residues. From germline, CDR1 is LGHNA and CDR2 YNFKEQ.

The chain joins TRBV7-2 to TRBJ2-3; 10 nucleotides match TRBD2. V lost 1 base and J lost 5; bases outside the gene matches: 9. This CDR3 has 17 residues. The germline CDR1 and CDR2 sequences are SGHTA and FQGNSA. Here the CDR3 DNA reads TGTGCCAGCAGCTTAGGGGGGAGCGGGAGGGCTGTAGATACGCAGTATTTT. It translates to CASSLGGSGRAVDTQYF.

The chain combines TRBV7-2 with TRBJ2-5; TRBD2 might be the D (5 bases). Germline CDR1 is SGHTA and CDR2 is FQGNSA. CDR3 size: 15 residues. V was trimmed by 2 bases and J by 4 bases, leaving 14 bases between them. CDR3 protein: CASSLRSGRAETQYF. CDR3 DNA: TGTGCCAGCAGCTTACGTTCGGGAAGGGCAGAGACCCAGTACTTC.

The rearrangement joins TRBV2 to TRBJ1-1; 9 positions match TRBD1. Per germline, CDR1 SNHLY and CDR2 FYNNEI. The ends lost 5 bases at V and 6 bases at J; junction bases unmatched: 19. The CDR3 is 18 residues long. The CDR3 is CASSNSELRGQGRSEAFF. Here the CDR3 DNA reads TGTGCCAGCAGTAACTCAGAACTAAGGGGACAGGGAAGGTCTGAAGCTTTCTTT.

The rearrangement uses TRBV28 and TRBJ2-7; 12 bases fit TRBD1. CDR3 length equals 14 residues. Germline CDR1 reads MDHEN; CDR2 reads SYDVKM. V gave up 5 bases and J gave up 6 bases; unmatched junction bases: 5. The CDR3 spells CASSTGTGGREQYF. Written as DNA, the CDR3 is TGTGCCAGCAGTACCGGGACAGGGGGCCGCGAGCAGTACTTC.

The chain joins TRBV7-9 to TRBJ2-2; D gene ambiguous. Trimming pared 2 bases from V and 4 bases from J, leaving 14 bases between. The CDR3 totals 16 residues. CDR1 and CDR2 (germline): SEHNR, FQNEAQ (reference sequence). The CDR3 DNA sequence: TGTGCCAGCAGCTTATTTGGCAGGTCGGGCACCGGGGAGCTGTTTTTT. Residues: CASSLFGRSGTGELFF.

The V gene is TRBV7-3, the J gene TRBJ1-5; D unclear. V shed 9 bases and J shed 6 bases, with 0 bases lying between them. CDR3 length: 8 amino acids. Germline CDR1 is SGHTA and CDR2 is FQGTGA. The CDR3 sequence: CASQPQHF. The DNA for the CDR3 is TGTGCCAGTCAGCCCCAGCATTTT.

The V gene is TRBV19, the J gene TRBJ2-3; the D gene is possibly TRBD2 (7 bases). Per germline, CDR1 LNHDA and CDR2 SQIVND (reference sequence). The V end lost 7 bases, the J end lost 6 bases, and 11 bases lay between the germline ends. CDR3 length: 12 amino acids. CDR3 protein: CASTGEGDTQYF. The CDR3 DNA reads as TGTGCCAGTACAGGGGAGGGCGATACGCAGTATTTT.

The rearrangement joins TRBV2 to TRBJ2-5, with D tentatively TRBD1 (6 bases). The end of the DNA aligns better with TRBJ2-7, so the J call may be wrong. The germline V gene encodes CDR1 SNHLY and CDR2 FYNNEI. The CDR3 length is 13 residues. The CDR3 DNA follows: TGTGCCAGCAGTGTACAGGGTCTAAACGAGCAGTACTTC. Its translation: CASSVQGLNEQYF.

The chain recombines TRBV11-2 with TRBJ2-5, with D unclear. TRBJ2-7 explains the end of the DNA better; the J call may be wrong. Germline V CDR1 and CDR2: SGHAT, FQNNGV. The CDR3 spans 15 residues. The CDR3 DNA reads TGTGCCAGCAGCTTAGATCAGGCCAGGTCCTACGAGCAGTACTTC. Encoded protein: CASSLDQARSYEQYF.

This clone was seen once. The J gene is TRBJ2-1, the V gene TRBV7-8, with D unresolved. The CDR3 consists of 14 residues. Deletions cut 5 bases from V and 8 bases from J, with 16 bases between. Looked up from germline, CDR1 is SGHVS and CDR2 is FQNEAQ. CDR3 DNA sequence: TGTGCCAGCAGCCCCATGGAGACCTGGGATGAGCAGTTCTTC. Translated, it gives CASSPMETWDEQFF.

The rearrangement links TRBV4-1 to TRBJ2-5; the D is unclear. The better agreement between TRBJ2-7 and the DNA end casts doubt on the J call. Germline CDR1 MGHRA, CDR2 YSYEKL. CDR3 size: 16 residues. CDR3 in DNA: TGCGCCAGCAGCTTCGTGTCAGACCCTCACGCCTACGAGCAGTACTTC. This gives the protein CASSFVSDPHAYEQYF.

The CDR3 reads CASSYMTAHGELFF. CDR3 DNA: TGTGCCAGCAGTTACATGACAGCCCACGGGGAGCTGTTTTTT. This chain uses TRBV6-5 with TRBJ2-2; possibly TRBD1 for D (5 bases). The germline V and J ends were trimmed by 2 bases and 7 bases, with 11 bases remaining between them. The CDR3 runs to 14 residues. Germline assignment: CDR1 MNHEY and CDR2 SVGAGI.

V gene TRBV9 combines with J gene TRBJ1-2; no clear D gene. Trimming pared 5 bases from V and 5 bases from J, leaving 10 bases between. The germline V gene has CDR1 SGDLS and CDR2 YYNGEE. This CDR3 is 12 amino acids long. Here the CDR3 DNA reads TGTGCCAGCAGTTTGGAAGGATATGGCTACACCTTC. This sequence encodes CASSLEGYGYTF.

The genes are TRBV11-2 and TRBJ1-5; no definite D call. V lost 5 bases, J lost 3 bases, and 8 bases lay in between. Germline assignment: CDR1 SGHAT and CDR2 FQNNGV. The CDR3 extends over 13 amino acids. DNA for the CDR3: TGTGCCAGCAGCCTATCTCTCAATCAGCCCCAGCATTTT. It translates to CASSLSLNQPQHF.

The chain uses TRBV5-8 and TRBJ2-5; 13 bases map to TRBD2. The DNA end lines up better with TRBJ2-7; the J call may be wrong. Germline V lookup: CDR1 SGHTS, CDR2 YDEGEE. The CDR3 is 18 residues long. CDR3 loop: CASSLVLTSGRSSYEQYF. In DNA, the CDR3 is TGTGCCAGCAGCTTGGTGTTGACTAGCGGGAGGTCGTCCTACGAGCAGTACTTC.

The CDR3 sequence: CASSPGGLAGGNTGELFF. For the CDR3, the DNA is TGCGCCAGCAGCCCTGGTGGGCTAGCGGGAGGGAACACCGGGGAGCTGTTTTTT. The chain uses TRBV5-1 and TRBJ2-2; 11 bases are shared with TRBD2. The CDR3 is 18 residues long. Germline CDR1 reads SGHRS; CDR2 reads YFSETQ. V shed 4 bases and J 1 base; nucleotides not matched to a gene: 9.

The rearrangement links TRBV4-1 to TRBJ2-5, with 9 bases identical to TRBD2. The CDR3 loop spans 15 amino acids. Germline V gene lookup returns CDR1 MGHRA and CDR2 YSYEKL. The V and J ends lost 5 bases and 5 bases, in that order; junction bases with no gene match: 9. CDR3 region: CASSGGKREVETQYF. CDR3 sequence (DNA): TGCGCCAGCAGCGGTGGGAAGCGGGAGGTGGAGACCCAGTACTTC.

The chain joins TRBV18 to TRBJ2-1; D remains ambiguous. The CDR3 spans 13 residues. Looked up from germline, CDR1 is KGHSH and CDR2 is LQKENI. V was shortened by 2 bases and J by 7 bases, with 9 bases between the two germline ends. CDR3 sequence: CASSPSQENEQFF. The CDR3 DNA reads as TGTGCCAGCTCACCATCCCAGGAGAATGAGCAGTTCTTC.

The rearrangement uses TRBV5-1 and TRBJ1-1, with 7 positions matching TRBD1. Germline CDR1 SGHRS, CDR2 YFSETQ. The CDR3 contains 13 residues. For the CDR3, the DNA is TGCGCGCGAAAGGGACAGACGAACACTGAAGCTTTCTTT. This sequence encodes CARKGQTNTEAFF.

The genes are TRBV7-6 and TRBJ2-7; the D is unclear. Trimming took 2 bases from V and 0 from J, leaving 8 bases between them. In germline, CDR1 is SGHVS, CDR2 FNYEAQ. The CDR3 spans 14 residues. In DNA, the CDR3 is TGTGCCAGCAGCTTAAACGGGTTCTCCTACGAGCAGTACTTC. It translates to CASSLNGFSYEQYF.